Listed below are T cell receptor beta chains from one sample, sequenced in a study of vaccination effects on CD4 cells after COVID-19. The protocol was immunoSEQ multiplex PCR, while the TCRdb copy is restricted to in-frame clones and leaves out a portion. Of tens of thousands of clones listed, around 76% are singletons. The antigens of these receptors remain unknown. Material: CD4+ T cells from PBMCs cultured with HCoV-229E spike peptides, obtained before COVID-19 vaccination. These receptors were taken from a human donor who received a COVID-19 vaccine. CDR3s include the opening cysteine and the closing phenylalanine or tryptophan. A D gene is named only where the DNA matches it firmly. Not every row has a clone size; where given, it reads once, few, many or a size class.

>TRBV5-6|TRBJ2-2|once|16|-
CASSLVGSANTGELFF
TGTGCCAGCAGCTTGGTGGGTAGCGCGAACACCGGGGAGCTGTTTTTT
>TRBV9|TRBJ2-1|many|15|-
CASSRGGTGYNEQFF
TGTGCCAGCAGCCGGGGGGGGACAGGCTACAATGAGCAGTTCTTC
>TRBV29-1|TRBJ2-5|-|13|-
CSVSTGAGETQYF
TGCAGCGTGTCGACGGGGGCCGGAGAGACCCAGTACTTC
>TRBV25-1|TRBJ1-1|-|14|-
CASNPAGGGTEAFF
TGTGCCAGCAATCCTGCTGGGGGGGGTACTGAAGCTTTCTTT
>TRBV3-1/TRBV3-2|TRBJ1-2|once|15|TRBD1
CASSQTGVSNYGYTF
TGTGCCAGCAGCCAGACAGGGGTCAGTAACTATGGCTACACCTTC
>TRBV7-9|TRBJ2-6|-|16|-
CASARGGGPGANVLTF
TGTGCCAGCGCACGTGGGGGGGGGCCTGGGGCCAACGTCCTGACTTTC
>TRBV6-6|TRBJ1-1|-|14|TRBD1
CAGTTQGENTEAFF
TGTGCCGGTACCACACAGGGGGAGAACACTGAAGCTTTCTTT
>TRBV27|TRBJ2-5|-|14|TRBD2
CASRASGVGETQYF
TGTGCCAGCCGGGCTAGCGGGGTCGGAGAGACCCAGTACTTC
>TRBV5-1|TRBJ2-3|-|14|-
CASTTGLPLDTQYF
TGCGCCAGCACCACGGGACTCCCCTTAGATACGCAGTATTTT
>TRBV6-4|TRBJ2-3|-|12|-
CASSDGIGTQYF
TGTGCCAGCAGTGACGGGATCGGTACGCAGTATTTT
>TRBV4-3|TRBJ1-5|-|14|-
CASSQVTVLWPQHF
TGCGCCAGCAGCCAAGTTACAGTGTTGTGGCCCCAGCATTTT
>TRBV6-5|TRBJ1-2|-|14|-
CASTNARGADGYTF
TGTGCCAGCACTAATGCAAGGGGCGCGGATGGCTACACCTTC
>TRBV6-6|TRBJ2-1|-|16|-
CASRHRDTFTYNEQFF
TGTGCCAGCAGACACAGGGACACCTTCACCTACAATGAGCAGTTCTTC
>TRBV6-2/TRBV6-3|TRBJ2-3|once|13|TRBD2
CASSGLAGPRQYF
TGTGCCAGCAGTGGACTAGCGGGCCCCCGGCAGTATTTT
>TRBV5-1|TRBJ2-5|-|15|TRBD1
CASSLLDQGEETQYF
TGCGCCAGCAGCCTATTAGACCAGGGGGAAGAGACCCAGTACTTC
>TRBV6-5|TRBJ1-3|-|15|-
CASIPGGVSGNTIYF
TGTGCCAGCATCCCGGGTGGGGTTTCTGGAAACACCATATATTTT